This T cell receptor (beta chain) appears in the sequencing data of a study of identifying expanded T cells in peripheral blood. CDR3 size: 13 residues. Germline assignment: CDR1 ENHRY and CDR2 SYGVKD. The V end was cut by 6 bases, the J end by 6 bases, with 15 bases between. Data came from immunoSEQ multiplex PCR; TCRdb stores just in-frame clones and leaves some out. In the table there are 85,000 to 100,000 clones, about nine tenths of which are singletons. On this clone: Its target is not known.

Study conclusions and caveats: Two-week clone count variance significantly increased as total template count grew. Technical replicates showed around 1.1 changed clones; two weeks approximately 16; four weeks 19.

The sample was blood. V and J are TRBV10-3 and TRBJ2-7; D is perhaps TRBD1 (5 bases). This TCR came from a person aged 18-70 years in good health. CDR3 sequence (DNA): TGTGCCATCAGGGGCCCGGACACCCTCGAGCAGTACTTC. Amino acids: CAIRGPDTLEQYF.